The 19 T cell receptor beta chains below were found in one sample sequenced in a study of synovial regulatory T cells in juvenile arthritis (dated by TCRdb to about 2015). Libraries were prepared through the immunoSEQ multiplex PCR assay. The table comes from immuneACCESS by way of TCRdb, which keeps in-frame sequences with V and J called. Part of the clones is missing from these tables; in studies checked, under half for an unresolved V gene and the rest for unknown reasons. The table kept for this sample lists 9,500 to 10,000 clones. The top ten clonotypes cover approximately 0.73% of the sample. Sequencing input: Treg cells from blood. What this sample's cell subset or site label stands for: remaining (HLA-DR-negative) circulating blood Treg cells. The receptors were gathered from a donor between 2 and 35 years old with juvenile idiopathic arthritis.

This chain joins TRBV5-6 and TRBJ2-5; the D gene TCRdb calls, TRBD2, cannot be checked with no DNA. Per germline, CDR1 SGHDT and CDR2 YYEEEE. The CDR3 is 16 amino acids. Only the protein sequence is given. CDR3 sequence reads: CASSDTQRGAWETQYF.

The rearrangement joins TRBV19 to TRBJ1-6; TCRdb's D call, TRBD1, is unchecked because there is no DNA. The CDR3 has 15 residues. The DNA is not on file. Germline V gene lookup returns CDR1 LNHDA and CDR2 SQIVND (reference sequence). CDR3 amino acids: CASSIRGQGPSTLHF.

The J gene is TRBJ1-2, the V gene TRBV19; the TCRdb D gene call, TRBD1, has no DNA to confirm it. Per germline, CDR1 LNHDA and CDR2 SQIVND (reference sequence). This CDR3 comprises 15 residues. The nucleotide record is missing. The CDR3 loop reads CATQDRGRANYGYTF.

CDR3 residues: CASSQVGGHYEQYF. The V gene is TRBV14, the J gene TRBJ2-7. This CDR3 has 14 amino acids. No DNA accompanies this entry. Germline V CDR1 and CDR2: SGHDN, FVKESK.

This chain links TRBV5-4 with TRBJ1-1. This CDR3 is built from 14 residues. The protein alone is recorded here. The germline V gene encodes CDR1 SGHNT and CDR2 YYREEE (reference sequence). The CDR3 sequence is CASSLDLKGPEAFF.

V gene TRBV10-3 combines with J gene TRBJ2-7. Germline loops: CDR1 ENHRY, CDR2 SYGVKD. The CDR3 loop spans 12 amino acids. Only the protein sequence is given. CDR3 region: CAISAGSYEQYF.

The genes are TRBV5-1 and TRBJ2-3; the D call from TCRdb, TRBD1, cannot be confirmed without DNA. CDR3 length: 13 amino acids. The record lacks a DNA sequence. The V gene's germline CDR1 is SGHRS and CDR2 YFSETQ. CDR3 residues: CASSPGGTDTQYF.

This chain joins TRBV4-3 and TRBJ1-6; TCRdb lists TRBD1, though no DNA is available to test this call. The CDR3 is 18 amino acids. The DNA is not on file. Germline V gives CDR1 LGHNA, CDR2 YSLEER. This chain's CDR3 is CASSQDPLTGAEASPLHF.

The V gene is TRBV7-8, the J gene TRBJ1-3. Per germline, CDR1 SGHVS and CDR2 FQNEAQ. The CDR3 contains 12 residues. The coding DNA is unavailable. The chain's CDR3 is CASSLGGNTIYF.

The CDR3: CASSSGGNNQPQHF. V is TRBV5-6 and J is TRBJ1-5. The CDR3 has 14 residues. A DNA sequence was not provided. Germline V gene sequence: CDR1 SGHDT, CDR2 YYEEEE.

The chain recombines TRBV6-6 with TRBJ1-2; absent DNA, TCRdb's TRBD1 call cannot be checked. Germline CDR1 and CDR2: MNHNY and SVGAGI (reference sequence). This CDR3 contains 13 residues. The DNA is unrecorded. CDR3 region: CASRTGQRYGYTF.

This chain uses TRBV5-1 with TRBJ1-4; TCRdb lists TRBD1, though no DNA is available to test this call. Germline CDR1 is SGHRS and CDR2 is YFSETQ. The CDR3 is 15 amino acids. No DNA has been recorded. The chain's CDR3 is CASSYGTPPNEKLFF.

This chain joins TRBV27 and TRBJ2-6. The CDR3 spans 13 residues. No DNA has been recorded. Germline V gene sequence: CDR1 MNHEY, CDR2 SMNVEV (reference sequence). The CDR3 loop is CASSYSGANVLTF. The full variable domain, completed using reference TRBV27 and TRBJ2-6, is EAQVTQNPRYLITVTGKKLTVTCSQNMNHEYMSWYRQDPGLGLRQIYYSMNVEVTDKGDVPEGYKVSRKEKRNFPLILESPSPNQTSLYFCASSYSGANVLTFGAGSRLTVL.

This chain uses TRBV6-6 with TRBJ2-3; TCRdb picks TRBD2, but there is no DNA to check that call. This CDR3 comprises 15 residues. Nucleotide data are not available. CDR1 is MNHNY, CDR2 SVGAGI, per germline (reference sequence). The CDR3 loop is CASSYRGGGTDTQYF.

This sequence joins TRBV2 and TRBJ1-5. The germline V gene encodes CDR1 SNHLY and CDR2 FYNNEI. The CDR3 has 15 amino acids. The nucleotide record is missing. The chain's CDR3 is CASSDSGYSNQPQHF. Filled out from reference TRBV2 and TRBJ1-5, the complete variable domain reads EPEVTQTPSHQVTQMGQEVILRCVPISNHLYFYWYRQILGQKVEFLVSFYNNEISEKSEIFDDQFSVERPDGSNFTLKIRSTKLEDSAMYFCASSDSGYSNQPQHFGDGTRLSIL.

The chain has TRBV7-9 and TRBJ2-6; with no DNA, the TCRdb D assignment of TRBD1 cannot be verified. Germline values: CDR1 SEHNR, CDR2 FQNEAQ (reference sequence). This CDR3 comprises 14 residues. Nucleotide data are not available. This chain's CDR3 is CASSFHSGANVLTF.

The chain uses TRBV2 and TRBJ2-7; TCRdb's assignment of TRBD1 cannot be checked, as there is no DNA. Germline lookup yields CDR1 SNHLY and CDR2 FYNNEI. This CDR3 is built from 13 residues. No DNA is given. The CDR3 loop reads CASTTRGSYEQYF.

This sequence joins TRBV27 and TRBJ1-1; TCRdb indicates TRBD1, and absent DNA this call remains unverified. CDR1 MNHEY and CDR2 SMNVEV come from the germline V gene (reference sequence). The CDR3 sequence is 14 residues long. The DNA sequence is not available. The CDR3 here is CASSPRDRDTEAFF.

This chain connects TRBV12-5 to TRBJ1-1. The CDR3 is 12 residues long. No DNA is listed. Germline V gene sequence: CDR1 LGHNT, CDR2 FRNRAP. The chain's CDR3 is CASGRRYTEAFF.